A selection of T cell receptor beta chains follows, all from one sample in a study of radiotherapy plus CTLA-4 blockade in lung cancer. Using immunoSEQ multiplex PCR, the repertoire was profiled, and TCRdb retains in-frame clones only, with some absent. The sample comprises 81,000 or so clones, around 86% of which are singletons, and roughly 0.95% rests with the top ten. The sample here was peripheral blood, taken from a patient treated with radiotherapy plus ipilimumab. The receptors were gathered from a human donor with non-small cell lung cancer who had stable disease on radiotherapy plus ipilimumab. Both conserved end residues are part of each CDR3. The D gene is left open where the match is weak. Not every row has a clone size; where given, it reads once, few, many or a size class.

d_call	v_call	j_call	clone_size	cdr3_aa	cdr3_nt
-	TRBV19	TRBJ1-1	once	CASSKTGNTEAFF	TGTGCCAGTAGTAAGACTGGGAACACTGAAGCTTTCTTT
-	TRBV6-5	TRBJ1-4	once	CASSYDRSENEKLFF	TGTGCCAGCAGTTACGACAGATCCGAAAATGAAAAACTGTTTTTT
-	TRBV19	TRBJ1-3	few	CASSLRGTGNTIYF	TGTGCCAGTAGCCTCCGGGGGACTGGAAACACCATATATTTT
TRBD2	TRBV27	TRBJ2-5	-	CASSLGLPGTSMGETQYF	TGTGCCAGCAGTTTAGGTCTTCCCGGGACTAGCATGGGTGAGACCCAGTACTTC
-	TRBV29-1	TRBJ2-5	-	CSVVGQGQQETQYF	TGCAGCGTTGTTGGGCAGGGTCAACAAGAGACCCAGTACTTC
-	TRBV10-2	TRBJ2-7	-	CASSASSGLGHEQYF	TGCGCCAGCAGTGCCTCATCAGGGTTGGGCCACGAGCAGTACTTC
TRBD1	TRBV25-1	TRBJ2-5	-	CASSGSGTGVGGQETQYF	TGTGCCAGCAGTGGATCCGGGACAGGGGTTGGTGGCCAAGAGACCCAGTACTTC
TRBD2	TRBV5-1	TRBJ2-1	-	CASSLVGLAGGTYNEQFF	TGCGCCAGCAGCTTGGTGGGACTAGCGGGGGGAACCTACAATGAGCAGTTCTTC
-	TRBV7-7	TRBJ2-5	-	CASSSSRGGETQYF	TGTGCTAGCAGCTCTTCGAGGGGCGGGGAGACCCAGTACTTC
TRBD2	TRBV2	TRBJ2-7	-	CASTRLAGGYEQYF	TGTGCCAGCACAAGACTAGCGGGAGGGTACGAGCAGTACTTC
TRBD1	TRBV7-3	TRBJ2-1	-	CASSLRDRRNDYNEQFF	TGTGCCAGCAGCTTACGGGACAGGAGGAATGACTACAATGAGCAGTTCTTC
-	TRBV6-5	TRBJ1-4	-	CASSKLRGYEKLFF	TGTGCCAGCTCCAAGTTACGGGGTTATGAAAAACTGTTTTTT
-	TRBV6-5	TRBJ2-6	-	CASRNYRSGANVLTF	TGTGCCAGCAGAAATTACCGCTCTGGGGCCAACGTCCTGACTTTC
-	TRBV7-2	TRBJ1-5	once	CASSPTGHQPQHF	TGTGCCAGCAGCCCAACAGGGCATCAGCCCCAGCATTTT
TRBD1	TRBV28	TRBJ2-3	-	CASSSPRPGQDTDTQYF	TGTGCCAGCAGTTCCCCTCGGCCGGGACAGGACACAGATACGCAGTATTTT
-	TRBV19	TRBJ2-7	-	CASGPPTSYEQYF	TGTGCCAGTGGACCGCCGACCTCCTACGAGCAGTACTTC
TRBD2	TRBV19	TRBJ2-5	-	CASSIVTSGQETQYF	TGTGCCAGTAGTATAGTAACTAGCGGCCAAGAGACCCAGTACTTC
TRBD1	TRBV28	TRBJ2-7	-	CASTSPVGQSYEQYF	TGTGCCAGCACATCCCCGGTGGGACAGTCCTACGAGCAGTACTTC
TRBD1	TRBV5-5	TRBJ2-1	-	CASSLGPGTGFNEQFF	TGTGCCAGCAGCCTTGGTCCGGGGACAGGGTTCAATGAGCAGTTCTTC
-	TRBV27	TRBJ2-7	-	CASSPPGYEQYF	TGTGCCAGCAGCCCGCCGGGCTACGAGCAGTACTTC
TRBD2	TRBV6-6	TRBJ2-7	-	CASSPGTSGRLYEQYF	TGTGCCAGCAGCCCAGGGACTAGCGGGAGACTATACGAGCAGTACTTC
-	TRBV19	TRBJ1-1	-	CASSREADSGAFF	TGTGCCAGTAGTAGAGAAGCGGACAGCGGGGCTTTCTTT
TRBD2	TRBV7-8	TRBJ2-7	-	CASSPREGTRGEQYF	TGTGCCAGCAGCCCACGGGAGGGCACCCGGGGAGAGCAGTACTTC
TRBD2	TRBV4-2	TRBJ2-5	-	CASSQDGAGGQETQYF	TGTGCCAGCAGCCAAGATGGAGCGGGGGGTCAAGAGACCCAGTACTTC
TRBD1	TRBV5-5	TRBJ1-4	few	CASSLGTGPAKLFF	TGTGCCAGCAGCTTGGGGACAGGACCCGCAAAACTGTTTTTT
TRBD1	TRBV7-9	TRBJ1-2	once	CASSPPDRAGYTF	TGTGCCAGCAGCCCTCCGGACAGGGCTGGCTACACCTTC
-	TRBV25-1	TRBJ1-2	-	CASSEFPTGGGYTF	TGTGCCAGCAGTGAATTCCCCACAGGAGGTGGCTACACCTTC
-	TRBV1	TRBJ2-5	-	CTSSQARGRTETQYF	TGCACCAGCAGCCAAGCCCGGGGCCGGACCGAGACCCAGTACTTC
-	TRBV19	TRBJ1-2	-	CASSMRVDYGYTF	TGTGCCAGTAGTATGAGGGTTGACTATGGCTACACCTTC
-	TRBV6-5	TRBJ1-5	-	CASARGTNQPQHF	TGTGCCAGCGCTAGGGGGACCAATCAGCCCCAGCATTTT
TRBD1	TRBV6-5	TRBJ2-2	-	CASSGTGGTGELFF	TGTGCCAGCAGTGGCACAGGGGGGACCGGGGAGCTGTTTTTT
TRBD2	TRBV9	TRBJ2-7	few	CASSVDIDAAGGYYEQYF	TGTGCCAGCAGCGTAGACATTGATGCGGCGGGGGGGTACTACGAGCAGTACTTC
-	TRBV5-1	TRBJ2-3	once	CASSLGGPSDTQYF	TGCGCCAGCAGCTTGGGGGGGCCCTCAGATACGCAGTATTTT
-	TRBV18	TRBJ2-7	-	CASSPSLSGSYEQYF	TGTGCCAGCTCACCTTCACTATCAGGCTCCTACGAGCAGTACTTC
TRBD1	TRBV7-7	TRBJ2-5	-	CASSQGTGGLYQETQYF	TGTGCCAGCAGCCAAGGGACAGGGGGCCTGTACCAAGAGACCCAGTACTTC
TRBD1	TRBV29-1	TRBJ1-1	-	CSVEVTGGENTEAFF	TGCAGCGTTGAAGTGACAGGGGGAGAGAACACTGAAGCTTTCTTT
-	TRBV30	TRBJ2-7	-	CAWRGRSRYEQYF	TGTGCCTGGAGGGGTAGAAGCCGGTACGAGCAGTACTTC
TRBD2	TRBV10-3	TRBJ2-6	few	CATSSGVSGTGANVLTF	TGTGCCACTAGTAGCGGGGTGAGCGGAACTGGGGCCAACGTCCTGACTTTC
-	TRBV14	TRBJ2-4	-	CASSLKNIQYF	TGTGCCAGCAGCCTCAAAAACATTCAGTACTTC
-	TRBV5-1	TRBJ2-1	-	CASSSETRAHEQFF	TGCGCCAGCAGCTCGGAGACCAGGGCCCATGAGCAGTTCTTC
-	TRBV11-3	TRBJ1-6	-	CASSGDFNSPLHF	TGTGCCAGCAGCGGGGATTTTAATTCACCCCTCCACTTT